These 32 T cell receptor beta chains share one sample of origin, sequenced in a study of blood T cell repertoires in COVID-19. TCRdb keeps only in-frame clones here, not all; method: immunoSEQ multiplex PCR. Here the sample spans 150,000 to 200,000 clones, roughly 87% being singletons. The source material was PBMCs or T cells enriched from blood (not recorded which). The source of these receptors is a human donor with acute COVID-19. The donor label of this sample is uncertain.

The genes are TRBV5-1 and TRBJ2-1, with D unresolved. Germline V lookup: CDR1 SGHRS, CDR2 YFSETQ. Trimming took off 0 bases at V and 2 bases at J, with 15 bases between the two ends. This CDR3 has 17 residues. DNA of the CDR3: TGCGCCAGCAGCTTGGGATCACTGTTGGGCCCCTACAATGAGCAGTTCTTC. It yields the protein CASSLGSLLGPYNEQFF.

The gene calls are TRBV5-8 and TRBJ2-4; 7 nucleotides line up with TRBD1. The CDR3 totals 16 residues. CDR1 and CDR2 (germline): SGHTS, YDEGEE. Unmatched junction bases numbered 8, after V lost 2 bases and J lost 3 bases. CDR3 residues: CASSLKYRGHKNIQYF. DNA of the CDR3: TGTGCCAGCAGCTTAAAATACAGGGGTCACAAAAACATTCAGTACTTC.

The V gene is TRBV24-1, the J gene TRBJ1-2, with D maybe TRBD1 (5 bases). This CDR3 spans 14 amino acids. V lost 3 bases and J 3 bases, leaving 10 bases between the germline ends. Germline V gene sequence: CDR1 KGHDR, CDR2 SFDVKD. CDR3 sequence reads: CATSDRDSYYGYTF. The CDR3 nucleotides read TGTGCCACCAGTGATCGTGACAGCTACTATGGCTACACCTTC.

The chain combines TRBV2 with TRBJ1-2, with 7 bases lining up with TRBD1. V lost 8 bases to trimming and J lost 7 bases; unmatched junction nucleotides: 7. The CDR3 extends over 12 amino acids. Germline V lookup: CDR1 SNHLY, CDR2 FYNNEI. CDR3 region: CASAGGKGGYTF. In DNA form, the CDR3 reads TGTGCCAGCGCAGGGGGAAAGGGTGGCTACACCTTC.

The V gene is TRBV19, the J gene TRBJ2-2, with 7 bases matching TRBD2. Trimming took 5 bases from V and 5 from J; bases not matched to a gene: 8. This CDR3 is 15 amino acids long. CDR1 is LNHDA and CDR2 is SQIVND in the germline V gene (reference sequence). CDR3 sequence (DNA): TGTGCCAGTAGTCGGCGGGAGACCGAGACCGGGGAGCTGTTTTTT. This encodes CASSRRETETGELFF.

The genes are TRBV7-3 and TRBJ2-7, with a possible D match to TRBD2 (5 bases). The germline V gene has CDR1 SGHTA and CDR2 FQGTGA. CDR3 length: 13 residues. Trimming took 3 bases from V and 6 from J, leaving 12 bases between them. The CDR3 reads CASSFEREGEQYF. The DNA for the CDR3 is TGTGCCAGCAGCTTTGAGAGGGAAGGCGAGCAGTACTTC. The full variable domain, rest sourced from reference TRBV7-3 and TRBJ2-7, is GAGVSQTPSNKVTEKGKYVELRCDPISGHTALYWYRQSLGQGPEFLIYFQGTGAADDSGLPNDRFFAVRPEGSVSTLKIQRTERGDSAVYLCASSFEREGEQYFGPGTRLTVT.

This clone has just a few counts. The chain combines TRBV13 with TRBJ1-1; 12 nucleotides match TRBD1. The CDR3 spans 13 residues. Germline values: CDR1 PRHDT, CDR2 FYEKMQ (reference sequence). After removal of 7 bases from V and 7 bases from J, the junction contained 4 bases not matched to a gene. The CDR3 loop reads CASTGTGGVEAFF. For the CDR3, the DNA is TGTGCCAGCACCGGGACAGGGGGCGTTGAAGCTTTCTTT. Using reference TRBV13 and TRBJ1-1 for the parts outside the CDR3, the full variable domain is AAGVIQSPRHLIKEKRETATLKCYPIPRHDTVYWYQQGPGQDPQFLISFYEKMQSDKGSIPDRFSAQQFSDYHSELNMSSLELGDSALYFCASTGTGGVEAFFGQGTRLTVV.

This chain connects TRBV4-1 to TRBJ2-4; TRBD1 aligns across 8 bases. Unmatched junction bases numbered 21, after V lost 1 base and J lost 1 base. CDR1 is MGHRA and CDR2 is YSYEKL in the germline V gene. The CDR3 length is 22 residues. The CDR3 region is CASSQVKIETGVIFSAKNIQYF. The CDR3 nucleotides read TGCGCCAGCAGCCAAGTGAAGATAGAGACAGGGGTAATTTTCTCGGCCAAAAACATTCAGTACTTC.

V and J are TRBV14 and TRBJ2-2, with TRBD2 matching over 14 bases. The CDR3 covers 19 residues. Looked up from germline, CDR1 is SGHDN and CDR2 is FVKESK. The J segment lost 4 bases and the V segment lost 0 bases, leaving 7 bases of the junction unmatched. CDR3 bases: TGTGCCAGCAGCCAAGATCGACTAGCGGGGGGGCCTGGCACCGGGGAGCTGTTTTTT. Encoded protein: CASSQDRLAGGPGTGELFF.

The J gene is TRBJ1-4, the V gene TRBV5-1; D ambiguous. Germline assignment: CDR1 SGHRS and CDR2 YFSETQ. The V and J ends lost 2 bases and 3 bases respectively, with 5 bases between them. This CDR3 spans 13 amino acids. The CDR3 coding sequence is TGCGCCAGCAGCTTCGGGGCTAATGAAAAACTGTTTTTT. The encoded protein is CASSFGANEKLFF.

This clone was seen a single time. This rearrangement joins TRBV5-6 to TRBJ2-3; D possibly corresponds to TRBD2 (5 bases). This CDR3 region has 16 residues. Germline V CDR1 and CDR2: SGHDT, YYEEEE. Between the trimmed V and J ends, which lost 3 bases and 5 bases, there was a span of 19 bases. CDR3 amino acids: CASSSLRVTLGDTQYF. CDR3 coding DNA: TGTGCCAGCAGCTCGTTGAGGGTGACATTAGGAGATACGCAGTATTTT. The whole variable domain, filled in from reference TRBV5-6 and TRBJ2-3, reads DAGVTQSPTHLIKTRGQQVTLRCSPKSGHDTVSWYQQALGQGPQFIFQYYEEEERQRGNFPDRFSGHQFPNYSSELNVNALLLGDSALYLCASSSLRVTLGDTQYFGPGTRLTVL.

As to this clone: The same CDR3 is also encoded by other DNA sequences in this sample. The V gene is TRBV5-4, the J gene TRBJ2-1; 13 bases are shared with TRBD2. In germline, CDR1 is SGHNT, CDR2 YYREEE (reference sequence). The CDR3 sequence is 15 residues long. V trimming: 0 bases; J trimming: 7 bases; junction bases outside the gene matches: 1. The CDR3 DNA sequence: TGTGCCAGCAGCTTGGGACTAGCGGGGGGTAATGAGCAGTTCTTC. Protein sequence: CASSLGLAGGNEQFF.

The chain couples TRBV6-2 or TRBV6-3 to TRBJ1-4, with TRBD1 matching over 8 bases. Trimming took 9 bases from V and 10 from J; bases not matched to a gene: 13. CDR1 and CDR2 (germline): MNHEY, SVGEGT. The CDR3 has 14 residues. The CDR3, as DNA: TGTGCCAGGAGTGGACAGGGCGAGTCCCGAAAACTGTTTTTT. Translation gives CARSGQGESRKLFF.

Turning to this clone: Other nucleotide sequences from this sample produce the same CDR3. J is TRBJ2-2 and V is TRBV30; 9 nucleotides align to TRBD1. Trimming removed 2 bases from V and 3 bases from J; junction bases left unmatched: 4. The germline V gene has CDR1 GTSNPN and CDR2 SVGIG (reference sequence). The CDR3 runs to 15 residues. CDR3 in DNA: TGTGCCTGGAGTTACAGGGACAGGGACACCGGGGAGCTGTTTTTT. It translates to CAWSYRDRDTGELFF.

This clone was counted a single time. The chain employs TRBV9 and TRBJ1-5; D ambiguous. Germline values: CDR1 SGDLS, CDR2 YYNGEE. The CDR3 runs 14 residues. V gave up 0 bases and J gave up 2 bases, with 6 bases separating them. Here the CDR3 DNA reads TGTGCCAGCAGCGTAGTTCAGGGCAATCAGCCCCAGCATTTT. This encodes CASSVVQGNQPQHF.

CDR3 amino acids: CASSLGPYGYTF. Written as DNA, the CDR3 is TGTGCCAGCAGTTTGGGCCCGTATGGCTACACCTTC. The rearrangement links TRBV12-3 or TRBV12-4 to TRBJ1-2; no reliable D call. V lost 3 bases, J lost 5 bases, and 7 bases lay in between. This CDR3 spans 12 amino acids.

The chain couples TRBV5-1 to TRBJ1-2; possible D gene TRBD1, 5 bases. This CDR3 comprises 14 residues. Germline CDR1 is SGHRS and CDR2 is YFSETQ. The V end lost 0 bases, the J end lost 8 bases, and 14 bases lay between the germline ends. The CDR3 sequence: CASSLESTGGGYTF. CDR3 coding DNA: TGCGCCAGCAGCTTGGAGTCAACCGGGGGAGGCTACACCTTC.

The DNA for the CDR3 is TGTGCCAGCAGCTTAGGGGGACAGGGGGCCGAGGACTATGGCTACACCTTC. Protein product: CASSLGGQGAEDYGYTF. The rearrangement links TRBV7-8 to TRBJ1-2; TRBD1 matches 12 bases. The V and J ends lost 1 base and 3 bases, in that order; junction bases with no gene match: 6. CDR1 is SGHVS and CDR2 is FQNEAQ in the germline V gene. This CDR3 has 17 residues.

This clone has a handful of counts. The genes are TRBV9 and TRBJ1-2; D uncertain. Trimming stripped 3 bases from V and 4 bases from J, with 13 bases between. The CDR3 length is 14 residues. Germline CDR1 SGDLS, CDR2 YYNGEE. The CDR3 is CASSEPGRIYGYTF. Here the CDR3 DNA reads TGTGCCAGCAGCGAGCCTGGGAGGATCTATGGCTACACCTTC.

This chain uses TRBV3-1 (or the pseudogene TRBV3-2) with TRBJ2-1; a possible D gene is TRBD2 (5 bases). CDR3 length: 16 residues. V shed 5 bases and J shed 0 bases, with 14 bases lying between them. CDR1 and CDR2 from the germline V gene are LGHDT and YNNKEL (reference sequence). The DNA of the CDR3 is TGTGCCAGCAGCTCTGGACTTCGAGGCTCCTACAATGAGCAGTTCTTC. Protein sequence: CASSSGLRGSYNEQFF.

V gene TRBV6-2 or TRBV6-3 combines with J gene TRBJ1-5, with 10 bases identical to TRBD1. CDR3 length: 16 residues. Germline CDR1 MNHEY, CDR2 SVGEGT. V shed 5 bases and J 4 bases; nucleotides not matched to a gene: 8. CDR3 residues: CASSTGDRGANQPQHF. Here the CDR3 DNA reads TGTGCCAGCAGTACAGGGGACAGGGGAGCTAATCAGCCCCAGCATTTT.

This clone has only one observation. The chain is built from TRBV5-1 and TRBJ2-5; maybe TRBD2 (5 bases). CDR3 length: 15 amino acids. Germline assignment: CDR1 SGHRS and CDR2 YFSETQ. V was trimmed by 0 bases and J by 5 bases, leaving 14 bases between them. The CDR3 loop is CASSLVLRGGETQYF. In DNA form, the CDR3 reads TGCGCCAGCAGCTTGGTTTTGAGAGGCGGGGAGACCCAGTACTTC.

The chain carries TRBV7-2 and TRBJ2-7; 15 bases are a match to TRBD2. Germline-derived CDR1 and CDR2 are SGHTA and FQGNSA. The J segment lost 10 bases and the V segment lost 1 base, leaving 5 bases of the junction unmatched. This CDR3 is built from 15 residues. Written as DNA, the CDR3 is TGTGCCAGCAGCTTAGGGGGACTAGCGGGGGGCCTACAGTACTTC. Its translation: CASSLGGLAGGLQYF.

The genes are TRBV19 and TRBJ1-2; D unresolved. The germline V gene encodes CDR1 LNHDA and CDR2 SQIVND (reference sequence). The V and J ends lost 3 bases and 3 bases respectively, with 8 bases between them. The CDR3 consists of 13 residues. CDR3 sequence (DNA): TGTGCCAGTAGTATGCCGGGAGACTATGGCTACACCTTC. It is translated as CASSMPGDYGYTF.

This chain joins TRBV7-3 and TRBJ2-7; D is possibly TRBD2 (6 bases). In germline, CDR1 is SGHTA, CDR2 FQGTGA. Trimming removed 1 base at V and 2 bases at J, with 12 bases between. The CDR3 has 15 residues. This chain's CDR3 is CASSLRSGVAYEQYF. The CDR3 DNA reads TGTGCCAGCAGCTTAAGGTCGGGGGTCGCCTACGAGCAGTACTTC. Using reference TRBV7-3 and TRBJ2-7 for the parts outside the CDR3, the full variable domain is GAGVSQTPSNKVTEKGKYVELRCDPISGHTALYWYRQSLGQGPEFLIYFQGTGAADDSGLPNDRFFAVRPEGSVSTLKIQRTERGDSAVYLCASSLRSGVAYEQYFGPGTRLTVT.

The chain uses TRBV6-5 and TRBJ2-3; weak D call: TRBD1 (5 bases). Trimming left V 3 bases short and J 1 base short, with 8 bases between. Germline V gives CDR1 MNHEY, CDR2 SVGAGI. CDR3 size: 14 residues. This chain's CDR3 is CASSYAQGTDTQYF. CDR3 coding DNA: TGTGCCAGCAGTTATGCACAGGGCACAGATACGCAGTATTTT.

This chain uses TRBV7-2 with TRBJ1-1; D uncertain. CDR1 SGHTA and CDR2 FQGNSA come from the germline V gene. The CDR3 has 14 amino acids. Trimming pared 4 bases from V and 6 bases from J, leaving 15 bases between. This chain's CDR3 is CASSSGRGSAEAFF. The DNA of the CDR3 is TGTGCCAGCAGCTCAGGACGGGGATCGGCTGAAGCTTTCTTT.

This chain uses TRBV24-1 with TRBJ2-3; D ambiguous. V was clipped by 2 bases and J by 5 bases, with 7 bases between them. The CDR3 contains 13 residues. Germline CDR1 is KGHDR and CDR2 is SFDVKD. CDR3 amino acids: CATSDSHLDTQYF. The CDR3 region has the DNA TGTGCCACCAGTGATTCACACCTAGATACGCAGTATTTT.

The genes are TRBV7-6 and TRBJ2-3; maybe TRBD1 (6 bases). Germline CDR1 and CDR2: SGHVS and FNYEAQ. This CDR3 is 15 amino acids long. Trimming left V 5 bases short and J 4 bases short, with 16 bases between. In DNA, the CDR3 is TGTGCCAGCAGCCCCCGGCAGGGGAATGCAGATACGCAGTATTTT. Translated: CASSPRQGNADTQYF.

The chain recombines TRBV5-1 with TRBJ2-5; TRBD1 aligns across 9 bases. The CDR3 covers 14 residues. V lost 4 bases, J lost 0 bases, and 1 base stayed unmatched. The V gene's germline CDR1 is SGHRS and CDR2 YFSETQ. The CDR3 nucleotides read TGCGCCAGCAGCCGACAGGGGGACCAAGAGACCCAGTACTTC. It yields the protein CASSRQGDQETQYF.

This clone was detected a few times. The CDR3 is CASSMTGVGDQPQHF. CDR3 coding DNA: TGTGCCAGTAGTATGACAGGCGTGGGAGATCAGCCCCAGCATTTT. The chain recombines TRBV19 with TRBJ1-5, with a possible D match to TRBD1 (6 bases). The germline gives CDR1 LNHDA, CDR2 SQIVND (reference sequence). CDR3 size: 15 residues. The V end was cut by 3 bases, the J end by 5 bases, with 14 bases between.

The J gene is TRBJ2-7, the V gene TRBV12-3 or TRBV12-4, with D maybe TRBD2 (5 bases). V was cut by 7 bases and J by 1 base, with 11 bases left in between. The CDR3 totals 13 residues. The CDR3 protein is CASTQPGSYEQYF. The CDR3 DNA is TGTGCCAGCACCCAGCCGGGGTCCTACGAGCAGTACTTC.